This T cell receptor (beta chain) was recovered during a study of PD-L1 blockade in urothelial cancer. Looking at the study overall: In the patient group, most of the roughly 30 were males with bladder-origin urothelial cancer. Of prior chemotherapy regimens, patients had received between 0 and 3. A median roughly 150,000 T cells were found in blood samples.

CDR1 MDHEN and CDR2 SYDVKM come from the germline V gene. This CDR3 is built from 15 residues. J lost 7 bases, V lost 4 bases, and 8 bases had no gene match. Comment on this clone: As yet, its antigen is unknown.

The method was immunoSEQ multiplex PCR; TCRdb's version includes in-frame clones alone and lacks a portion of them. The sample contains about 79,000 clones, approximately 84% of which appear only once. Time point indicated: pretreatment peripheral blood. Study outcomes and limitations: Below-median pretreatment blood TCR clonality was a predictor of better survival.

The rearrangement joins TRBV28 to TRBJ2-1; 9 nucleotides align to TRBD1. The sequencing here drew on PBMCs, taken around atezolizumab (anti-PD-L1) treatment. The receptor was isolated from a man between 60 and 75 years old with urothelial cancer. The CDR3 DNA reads TGTGCCAGCAGTTCGGGACAGGGAGGAGTGAATGAGCAGTTCTTC. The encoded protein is CASSSGQGGVNEQFF.